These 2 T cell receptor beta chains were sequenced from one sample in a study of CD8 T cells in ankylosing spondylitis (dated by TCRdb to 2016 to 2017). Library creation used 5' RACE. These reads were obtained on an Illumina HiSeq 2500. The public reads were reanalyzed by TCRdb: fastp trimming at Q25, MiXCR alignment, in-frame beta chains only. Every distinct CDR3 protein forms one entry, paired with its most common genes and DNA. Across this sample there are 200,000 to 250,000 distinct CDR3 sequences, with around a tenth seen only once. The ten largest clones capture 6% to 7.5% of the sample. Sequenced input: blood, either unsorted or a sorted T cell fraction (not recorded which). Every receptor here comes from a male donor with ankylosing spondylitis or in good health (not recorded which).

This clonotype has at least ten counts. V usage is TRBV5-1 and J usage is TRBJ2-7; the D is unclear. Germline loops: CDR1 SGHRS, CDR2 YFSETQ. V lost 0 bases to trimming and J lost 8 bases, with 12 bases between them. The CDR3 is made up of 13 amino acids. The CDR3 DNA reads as TGCGCCAGCAGCTTGGACGGACCAGCGCAGCAGTACTTC. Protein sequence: CASSLDGPAQQYF.

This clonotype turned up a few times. The DNA for the CDR3 is TGTGCCAGCAGCTTAGCGGTCCCCCCGGGTGTACAAGAGACCCAGTACTTC. The encoded protein is CASSLAVPPGVQETQYF. J is TRBJ2-5 and V is TRBV7-9; no clear D. V lost 0 bases and J lost 2, with 16 bases in between. The CDR3 is made up of 17 amino acids. In germline, CDR1 is SEHNR, CDR2 FQNEAQ (reference sequence). Complete variable domain (other parts from reference TRBV7-9 and TRBJ2-5): DTGVSQNPRHKITKRGQNVTFRCDPISEHNRLYWYRQTLGQGPEFLTYFQNEAQLEKSRLLSDRFSAERPKGSFSTLEIQRTEQGDSAMYLCASSLAVPPGVQETQYFGPGTRLLVL.